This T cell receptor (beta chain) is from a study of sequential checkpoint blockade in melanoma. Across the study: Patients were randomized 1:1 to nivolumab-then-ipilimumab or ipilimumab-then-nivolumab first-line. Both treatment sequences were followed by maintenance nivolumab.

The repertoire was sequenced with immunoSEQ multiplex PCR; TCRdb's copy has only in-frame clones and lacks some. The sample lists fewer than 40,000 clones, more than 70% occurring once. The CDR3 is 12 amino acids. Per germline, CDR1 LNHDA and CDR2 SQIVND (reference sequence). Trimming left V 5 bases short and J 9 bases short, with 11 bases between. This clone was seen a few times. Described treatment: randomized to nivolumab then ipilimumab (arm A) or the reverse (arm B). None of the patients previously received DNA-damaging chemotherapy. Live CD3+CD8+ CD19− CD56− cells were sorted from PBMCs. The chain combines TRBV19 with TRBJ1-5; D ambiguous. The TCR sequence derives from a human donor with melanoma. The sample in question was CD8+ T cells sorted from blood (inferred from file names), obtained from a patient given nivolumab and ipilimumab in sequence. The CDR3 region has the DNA TGTGCCAGTAGTCCGCCGGGGAGGCCCCAGCATTTT. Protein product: CASSPPGRPQHF. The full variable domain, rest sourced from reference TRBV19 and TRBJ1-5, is DGGITQSPKYLFRKEGQNVTLSCEQNLNHDAMYWYRQDPGQGLRLIYYSQIVNDFQKGDIAEGYSVSREKKESFPLTVTSAQKNPTAFYLCASSPPGRPQHFGDGTRLSIL.